This T cell receptor (beta chain) was captured by sequencing in a study of blood T cell repertoires in COVID-19. Study overall: PBMCs, B-cell-depleted T cells, or T cells were the source of the cDNA or gDNA that made up the material.

This CDR3 comprises 14 residues. V lost 4 bases and J lost 1, with 10 bases in between. Germline V gene sequence: CDR1 LNHDA, CDR2 SQIVND (reference sequence). Here immunoSEQ multiplex PCR was the method, and the copy in TCRdb shows in-frame clones only, minus some. The sample lists over 450,000 clones, roughly 89% occurring once. Seattle's enrolled individuals joined amid active infection and were then monitored longitudinally. This receptor was taken from a young man with COVID-19, enrolled during active disease. The V gene is TRBV19, the J gene TRBJ1-1; weak D call: TRBD1 (6 bases). The sample consisted of peripheral blood. The CDR3 loop is CASSTGAPNTEAFF. CDR3 nucleotides: TGTGCCAGTAGTACAGGGGCCCCGAACACTGAAGCTTTCTTT.